This T cell receptor (beta chain) emerged from a study of early T cells in non-severe SARS-CoV-2 infection. TCRdb recomputed calls from the 5' RACE reads with MiXCR, one row per CDR3 protein. This table holds roughly 60,000 distinct CDR3 sequences, 5.6% found once. There are many counts of this clonotype. The CDR3 is 13 amino acids. Germline V gives CDR1 MNHEY, CDR2 SVGAGI. Trimming took 8 bases from V and 10 from J; bases not matched to a gene: 11. Sequencing used whole blood. This chain joins TRBV6-5 and TRBJ2-1, with 7 positions matching TRBD2. The source is an adult who was a healthcare worker with PCR-confirmed SARS-CoV-2 infection or an uninfected control (not recorded which). The DNA of the CDR3 is TGTGCCAGCCTGAAAGTGGGGGGGAGAGAGCAGTTCTTC. Its protein is CASLKVGGREQFF.